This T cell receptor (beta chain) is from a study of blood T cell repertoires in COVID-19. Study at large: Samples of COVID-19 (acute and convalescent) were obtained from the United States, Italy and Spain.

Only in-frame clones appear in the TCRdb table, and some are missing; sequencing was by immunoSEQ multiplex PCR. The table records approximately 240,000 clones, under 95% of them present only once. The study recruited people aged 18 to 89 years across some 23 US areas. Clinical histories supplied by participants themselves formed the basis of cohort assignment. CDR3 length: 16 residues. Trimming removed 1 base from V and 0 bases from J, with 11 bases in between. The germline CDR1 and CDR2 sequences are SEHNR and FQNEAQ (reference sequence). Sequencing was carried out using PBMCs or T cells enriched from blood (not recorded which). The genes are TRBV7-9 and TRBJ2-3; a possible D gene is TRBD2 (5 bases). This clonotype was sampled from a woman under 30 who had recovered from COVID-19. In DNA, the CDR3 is TGTGCCAGCAGCTTAGTAGGGCGACTAAGCACAGATACGCAGTATTTT. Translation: CASSLVGRLSTDTQYF.